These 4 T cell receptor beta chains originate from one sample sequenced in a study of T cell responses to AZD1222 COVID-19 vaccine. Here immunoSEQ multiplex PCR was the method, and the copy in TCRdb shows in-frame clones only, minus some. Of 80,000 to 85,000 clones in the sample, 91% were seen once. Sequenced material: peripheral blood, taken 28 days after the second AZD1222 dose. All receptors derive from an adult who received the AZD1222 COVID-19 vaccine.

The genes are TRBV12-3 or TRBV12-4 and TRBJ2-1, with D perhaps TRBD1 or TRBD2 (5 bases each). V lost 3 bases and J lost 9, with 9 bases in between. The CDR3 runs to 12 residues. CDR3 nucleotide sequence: TGTGCCAGCAGTTTCGAGGGGCTTGAGCAGTTCTTC. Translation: CASSFEGLEQFF.

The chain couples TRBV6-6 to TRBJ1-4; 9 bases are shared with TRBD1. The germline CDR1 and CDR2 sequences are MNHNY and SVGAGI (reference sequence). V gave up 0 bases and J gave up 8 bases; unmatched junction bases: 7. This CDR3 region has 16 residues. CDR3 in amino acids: CASSYSIGGTGEKLFF. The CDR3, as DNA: TGTGCCAGCAGTTACTCGATTGGAGGGACAGGGGAAAAACTGTTTTTT.

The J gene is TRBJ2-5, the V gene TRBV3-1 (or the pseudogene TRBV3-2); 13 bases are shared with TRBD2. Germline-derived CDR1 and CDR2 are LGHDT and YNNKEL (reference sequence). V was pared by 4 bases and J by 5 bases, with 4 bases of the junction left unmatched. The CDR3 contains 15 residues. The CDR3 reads CASSLGTSGKETQYF. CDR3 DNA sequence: TGTGCCAGCAGCCTTGGGACTAGCGGGAAGGAGACCCAGTACTTC.

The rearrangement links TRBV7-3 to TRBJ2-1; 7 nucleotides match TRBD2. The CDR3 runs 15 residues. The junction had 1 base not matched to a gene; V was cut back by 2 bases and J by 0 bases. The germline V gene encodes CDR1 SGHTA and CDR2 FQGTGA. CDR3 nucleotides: TGTGCCAGCAGCTTATGGGGGGGCTCCTACAATGAGCAGTTCTTC. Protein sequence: CASSLWGGSYNEQFF.